The T cell receptor beta chain under discussion was sequenced for a study of blood T cell repertoires in COVID-19. Overall study: Sites in the United States, Italy and Spain provided acute and convalescent COVID-19 samples. T cells, B-cell-depleted T cells, or PBMCs supplied cDNA or gDNA.

CDR1 SQVTM and CDR2 ANQGSEA come from the germline V gene. The CDR3 covers 15 residues. V was pared by 7 bases and J by 8 bases, with 16 bases of the junction left unmatched. Original handling: Scientists estimated how many nucleated cells there were by amplifying reference gene primers. The protocol was immunoSEQ multiplex PCR, while the TCRdb copy is restricted to in-frame clones and leaves out a portion. D and trimming come from the DNA, and the V and J calls and clone size come from that table. The sample holds roughly 72,000 clones, more than 75% seen once. Input material: peripheral blood. This chain uses TRBV29-1 with TRBJ2-1; 8 nucleotides line up with TRBD2. The TCR was taken from a human donor in a cohort sampled during active COVID-19. CDR3 sequence: CSAAGPGLDLYEQFF. The CDR3 DNA reads TGCAGCGCCGCGGGGCCGGGACTAGATCTTTATGAGCAGTTCTTC.